The present entry profiles one TCR beta chain with its context. Its antigen remains undetermined. No base quality values were provided; no much bigger clone lies one nucleotide off. For the CD8 naive samples, CD45RO-negative cells were positively selected for CCR7, yielding a CD45RA+CCR7+ population from which TemRA cells were excluded. Donors were healthy HIV-negative adults with no recently reported acute infections or vaccinations. Only Caucasian adults living in Nashville, Tennessee, USA were represented among the donors. Blood was collected by leukapheresis, and PBMCs were isolated by Ficoll-Histopaque density gradient centrifugation and then cryopreserved in liquid nitrogen vapor phase. Analytical flow cytometry was used to check the purity and quantity of each magnetically sorted T cell population. Genomic DNA was isolated from every sorted fraction and measured by UV absorbance on a Nanodrop 2000c.

The data are from a study of shared clonotypes between healthy human individuals (dated by TCRdb to the early 2020s). At the level of the whole study: A few men and a couple of women, aged 18 to 49 years, made up the cohort. The study deeply sequenced blood TCR repertoires of about five healthy adults to estimate repertoire size and the extent of clonotype sharing between individuals. Per donor, three plates each were used for CD4 naive and CD4 memory, two for CD8 naive, and one for CD8 memory. Leukapheresis yielded between about 0.9 and 10 billion PBMCs per donor. Different laboratories and diverse techniques were used to prepare libraries and sequence TCR repertoires, to increase sequencing depth and limit assay-specific biases.

V is pared back by 4 bases and J by 1 base, with 8 bases lying between the germline termini. Spanning cysteine to phenylalanine, the CDR3 consists of 13 amino acids. Of the read, only the CDR3 DNA is kept; its 39 bases are in frame from base 1. CDR1 and CDR2, per the germline V gene, are SGDLS and YYNGEE. Using the deep immunoSEQ assay, multiplex PCR amplified TCR CDR3 regions from genomic DNA. For each cell subset, the extracted genomic DNA was distributed evenly across all wells of several immunoSEQ 96-well plates, and each plate served as one replicate. For sorted subsets, roughly 200 ng of genomic DNA, equivalent to 25,000 to 35,000 T cell genomes, went into each replicate PCR. Purified libraries were measured with a Qubit 3.0 fluorometer, size-checked on a Bioanalyzer 2100, and measured again with the KAPA Library Quantification kit. Each immunoSEQ 96-well plate was sequenced on its own single-read 150-cycle Illumina NextSeq 550 flow cell. Processing in the source paper ran as follows. Because only junctional sequences without quality scores were contained in the immunoSEQ output, filtering matching that applied to full-length reads could not be performed. Sequences were annotated with PyIR, a Python wrapper for IgBLAST v1.9, and V/J genes and CDR3 were assigned using IMGT germline references. Reads were filtered out if the reads had weak V/J assignments (E-value above 1e-6), no CDR3, stop codons, out-of-frame junctions, or ambiguous translated residues. V3J clonotypes were defined by identical inferred V gene, J gene, and CDR3 amino acid sequence. Percentage overlap between repertoires was calculated by dividing the number of shared unique clonotypes by the size of the smaller repertoire. Repertoire richness was assessed with RTK rarefaction, the Chao1 estimator, and Recon v2.1 estimates of unobserved clonotypes. Generation probabilities were computed with OLGA for all TCRbeta clonotypes obtained by the gDNA method from a few donors. TCRdb retrieved this table from immuneACCESS and kept in-frame rearrangements only. Not all clones are present; in checked studies, unresolved V genes account for under half, and no reason is known for the remainder. V and J calls and clone size are as listed in that table; D and trimming were resolved from the DNA. For this sample there are 1.5 million to 2.5 million clones; 85% to 95% appear just once. Together, the top ten hold more than 0.95% of the sample.

Overall results and qualifications from the work: Only blood was sampled, and tissue TCR repertoires likely differ from those in blood. Incomplete sequencing was indicated by rarefaction of sorted-subset datasets, despite the large sequencing depth. When several donors were compared, the shared fraction of clonotypes was around 4.6% for naive CD4, about 4% for naive CD8, 2% to 2.5% for memory CD4, and roughly 0.4% for memory CD8. Because the study included a small number of donors, the genetic and exposure-history diversity represented was limited. Pairwise subsampling led to the expectation that sequencing depth would affect the degree of clonotype sharing among donors. Compared with non-shared clonotypes, clonotypes shared by all four sorted-subset donors had higher generation probabilities. Estimated clonotype richness was generally larger for naive than for memory subsets.

Input material: naive CD8+ T cells sorted from blood. This sample's cell subset or site label indicates: CD45RA+CCR7+. The sequence came from a man aged 18 to 30 in good health. The V gene is TRBV9 and the J gene is TRBJ1-2; there is no confident call for the D gene. CDR3 reads: CASSTGDNYGYTF. The DNA sequence is TGTGCCAGCAGCACCGGGGATAACTATGGCTACACCTTC.